This T cell receptor beta chain is from a study of CD8 T cells in ankylosing spondylitis. Study-wide results and limits: Ankylosing spondylitis blood seemed to carry a telltale TCR beta motif made of under ten highly homologous variants. Clones linked to disease were reported to show significant enrichment in matched ankylosing spondylitis synovial fluid.

Using its own MiXCR run on the 5' RACE reads, TCRdb lists one record per CDR3 protein. The table lists roughly 120,000 distinct CDR3 sequences, approximately 13% of them singletons. Germline loops: CDR1 SEHNR, CDR2 FQNEAQ (reference sequence). V was trimmed by 2 bases and J by 0 bases, leaving 5 bases between them. There are 14 residues in the CDR3. This clonotype has a count of ten or more. What it recognizes is unknown. The origin of this receptor is a female donor with ankylosing spondylitis or in good health (not recorded which). The sequenced material came from blood, either unsorted or a sorted T cell fraction (not recorded which). The chain links TRBV7-9 to TRBJ2-1, with unresolved D. CDR3 amino acids: CASSLYSSYNEQFF. The CDR3 bases are TGTGCCAGCAGCTTATATAGCTCCTACAATGAGCAGTTCTTC.